These T cell receptor beta chains were read from a single sample in a study of early T cells in non-severe SARS-CoV-2 infection. TCRdb re-called the 5' RACE reads through MiXCR, storing one row per CDR3 protein. The table lists tens of thousands of distinct CDR3 sequences, more than 8.5% of them singletons. Sequenced here: whole blood, sampled at baseline. These receptors were taken from an adult who was a healthcare worker with PCR-confirmed SARS-CoV-2 infection or an uninfected control (not recorded which). The CDR3 runs from the conserved cysteine through the conserved F or W. Each record gives: J gene, D gene, clone size, V gene, CDR3 DNA, CDR3 protein. The D gene is left open where the match is weak. A clone size is listed for some rows: how often the clone was seen (once, few, many), or a class if it is expanded.

j_call: TRBJ2-1
d_call: TRBD2
clone_size: few
v_call: TRBV9
cdr3_nt: TGTGCCAGCAGCGGAGCCGGGACTAGCGGTAACAATGAGCAGTTCTTC
cdr3_aa: CASSGAGTSGNNEQFF

j_call: TRBJ2-1
d_call: -
clone_size: -
v_call: TRBV5-1
cdr3_nt: TGCGCCAGCAGCTTTTCGAGGGTTTTAGACAATGAGCAGTTCTTC
cdr3_aa: CASSFSRVLDNEQFF

j_call: TRBJ2-2
d_call: -
clone_size: many
v_call: TRBV12-3/TRBV12-4
cdr3_nt: TGTGCCAGCACCCGCCCCCCACTTAACACCGGGGAGCTGTTTTTT
cdr3_aa: CASTRPPLNTGELFF

j_call: TRBJ2-6
d_call: -
clone_size: -
v_call: TRBV13
cdr3_nt: TGTGCCAGCAGCCCCGGACAGCTTGGCTCTGGGGCCAACGTCCTGACTTTC
cdr3_aa: CASSPGQLGSGANVLTF

j_call: TRBJ1-5
d_call: -
clone_size: few
v_call: TRBV28
cdr3_nt: TGTGCCAGCAGTTTGGGGCCGGGGCTCAGTTATCAGCCCCAGCATTTT
cdr3_aa: CASSLGPGLSYQPQHF

j_call: TRBJ2-1
d_call: TRBD2
clone_size: many
v_call: TRBV5-1
cdr3_nt: TGCGCCAGCAGCTTGGATAGCGGGAGTGTCTACAATGAGCAGTTCTTC
cdr3_aa: CASSLDSGSVYNEQFF

j_call: TRBJ1-1
d_call: -
clone_size: -
v_call: TRBV19
cdr3_nt: TGTGCCAGTACCCCAGGGGCCCTGAACACTGAAGCTTTCTTT
cdr3_aa: CASTPGALNTEAFF

j_call: TRBJ1-6
d_call: -
clone_size: -
v_call: TRBV7-8
cdr3_nt: TGTGCCAGCAGCTTAGGAGGGGTTATGTTTAATTCACCCCTCCATTTT
cdr3_aa: CASSLGGVMFNSPLHF

j_call: TRBJ2-1
d_call: TRBD2
clone_size: many
v_call: TRBV5-4
cdr3_nt: TGTGCCAGCAGCTTGGTGCTAGCGGGATACAATGAGCAGTTCTTC
cdr3_aa: CASSLVLAGYNEQFF

j_call: TRBJ2-3
d_call: -
clone_size: few
v_call: TRBV4-1
cdr3_nt: TGCGCCAGCAGCCAAGATCGGGGCATAAACACAGATACGCAGTATTTT
cdr3_aa: CASSQDRGINTDTQYF

j_call: TRBJ2-2
d_call: -
clone_size: -
v_call: TRBV7-2
cdr3_nt: TGTGCCAGCAGCTTAGTGCCAGGCCACACCGGGGAGCTGTTTTTT
cdr3_aa: CASSLVPGHTGELFF

j_call: TRBJ1-1
d_call: -
clone_size: many
v_call: TRBV12-3/TRBV12-4
cdr3_nt: TGTGCCAGCAGTTTTCAGGGGCGATTTGAAGCTTTCTTT
cdr3_aa: CASSFQGRFEAFF

j_call: TRBJ1-1
d_call: -
clone_size: few
v_call: TRBV12-3/TRBV12-4
cdr3_nt: TGTGCCAGCAGTTTATCAGGGGCGAACACTGAAGCTTTCTTT
cdr3_aa: CASSLSGANTEAFF

j_call: TRBJ1-1
d_call: -
clone_size: -
v_call: TRBV6-5
cdr3_nt: TGTGCCAGCAGTCGATCGGGACATCTGAACACTGAAGCTTTCTTT
cdr3_aa: CASSRSGHLNTEAFF

j_call: TRBJ2-7
d_call: -
clone_size: -
v_call: TRBV28
cdr3_nt: TGTGCCAGCAGTTCTTTTCCCCGCACCTACGAGCAGTACTTC
cdr3_aa: CASSSFPRTYEQYF

j_call: TRBJ2-5
d_call: TRBD2
clone_size: -
v_call: TRBV6-5
cdr3_nt: TGTGCCAGCCGCGGGGGACTAGGGGGGACCCAGTACTTC
cdr3_aa: CASRGGLGGTQYF

j_call: TRBJ1-1
d_call: TRBD1
clone_size: many
v_call: TRBV28
cdr3_nt: TGTGCCAGCACCCCATCTTGGGGGGCCAGGGGGTCTACTGAAGCTTTCTTT
cdr3_aa: CASTPSWGARGSTEAFF

j_call: TRBJ1-1
d_call: -
clone_size: -
v_call: TRBV25-1
cdr3_nt: TGTGCCAGCAGTGAACCAACAGGGCAGGGTGAAGCTTTCTTT
cdr3_aa: CASSEPTGQGEAFF

j_call: TRBJ2-4
d_call: -
clone_size: many
v_call: TRBV5-1
cdr3_nt: TGCGCCAGCAGCTTGGTGGACAGCTCTAGAACCAAAAACATTCAGTACTTC
cdr3_aa: CASSLVDSSRTKNIQYF

j_call: TRBJ1-2
d_call: -
clone_size: -
v_call: TRBV9
cdr3_nt: TGTGCCAGCAGCGTAGAGCTCGGCCTGGCCTATGGCTACACCTTC
cdr3_aa: CASSVELGLAYGYTF

j_call: TRBJ2-3
d_call: -
clone_size: many
v_call: TRBV5-1
cdr3_nt: TGCGCCAGCAGCTTTTTCGGGTGGAGTCTCACAGATACGCAGTATTTT
cdr3_aa: CASSFFGWSLTDTQYF

j_call: TRBJ1-4
d_call: -
clone_size: -
v_call: TRBV19
cdr3_nt: TGTGCCAGTAGAGTGGGCAGCAATAATGAAAAACTGTTTTTT
cdr3_aa: CASRVGSNNEKLFF

j_call: TRBJ2-5
d_call: TRBD1
clone_size: many
v_call: TRBV6-5
cdr3_nt: TGTGCCAGCAGTTTTGGACAGGCACAAGAGACCCAGTACTTC
cdr3_aa: CASSFGQAQETQYF

j_call: TRBJ2-1
d_call: TRBD2
clone_size: few
v_call: TRBV7-9
cdr3_nt: TGTGCCAGCAGCTCACAGACTAGCGGGAATTGGTTCTTC
cdr3_aa: CASSSQTSGNWFF

j_call: TRBJ1-2
d_call: TRBD1
clone_size: many
v_call: TRBV3-1
cdr3_nt: TGTGCCAGCAGCCAACAAGACAGGGGGACTGGCTACACCTTC
cdr3_aa: CASSQQDRGTGYTF

j_call: TRBJ2-3
d_call: TRBD2
clone_size: many
v_call: TRBV10-3
cdr3_nt: TGTGCCATCAGTGAGTCGAGCGGGAGGGCAACAGATACGCAGTATTTT
cdr3_aa: CAISESSGRATDTQYF

j_call: TRBJ2-1
d_call: -
clone_size: -
v_call: TRBV7-6
cdr3_nt: TGTGCCAGCAGCTTAGCCTTGGGGCGGGACTATGAGCAGTTCTTC
cdr3_aa: CASSLALGRDYEQFF

j_call: TRBJ1-6
d_call: -
clone_size: -
v_call: TRBV28
cdr3_nt: TGTGCCAGCAGTTTGGCCCGTAATTCACCCCTCCACTTT
cdr3_aa: CASSLARNSPLHF

j_call: TRBJ2-1
d_call: TRBD2
clone_size: -
v_call: TRBV20-1
cdr3_nt: TGCAGTGCTAGACCTAGGACTAGCGGGGTCTACAATGAGCAGTTCTTC
cdr3_aa: CSARPRTSGVYNEQFF

j_call: TRBJ2-1
d_call: -
clone_size: -
v_call: TRBV25-1
cdr3_nt: TGTGCCAGCAGTGCCCCACTAGGAAAATACAATGAGCAGTTCTTC
cdr3_aa: CASSAPLGKYNEQFF

j_call: TRBJ2-5
d_call: -
clone_size: few
v_call: TRBV4-3
cdr3_nt: TGCGCCAGCAGCCAAGACGAGGCAGTAGAGACCCAGTACTTC
cdr3_aa: CASSQDEAVETQYF

j_call: TRBJ2-7
d_call: TRBD2
clone_size: medium-sized
v_call: TRBV6-2/TRBV6-3
cdr3_nt: TGTGCCAGCACCCCCCGGGAGGCGGGGGAGCAGTACTTC
cdr3_aa: CASTPREAGEQYF

j_call: TRBJ1-1
d_call: -
clone_size: many
v_call: TRBV20-1
cdr3_nt: TGCAGTGCTGGGGGACGGTGGGACACTGAAGCTTTCTTT
cdr3_aa: CSAGGRWDTEAFF

j_call: TRBJ2-7
d_call: -
clone_size: many
v_call: TRBV4-1
cdr3_nt: TGCGCCAGCAGCCAAGTCGATATGGGTTTTGTAAGGGGCGAGCAGTACTTC
cdr3_aa: CASSQVDMGFVRGEQYF

j_call: TRBJ2-5
d_call: TRBD1
clone_size: many
v_call: TRBV7-2
cdr3_nt: TGTGCCAGCAGCTTAGCACATGGGACAGGGAATATAGAGACCCAGTACTTC
cdr3_aa: CASSLAHGTGNIETQYF

j_call: TRBJ2-7
d_call: TRBD2
clone_size: few
v_call: TRBV12-3/TRBV12-4
cdr3_nt: TGTGCCAGCAGTTTCGGGACTAGCGGGTCCTTTAGGGTAGGGTACTACGAGCAGTACTTC
cdr3_aa: CASSFGTSGSFRVGYYEQYF

j_call: TRBJ2-2
d_call: TRBD2
clone_size: many
v_call: TRBV12-3/TRBV12-4
cdr3_nt: TGTGCCAGCAGTACCCTAGCGGGAGGTCTCACCGGGGAGCTGTTTTTT
cdr3_aa: CASSTLAGGLTGELFF

j_call: TRBJ2-1
d_call: -
clone_size: few
v_call: TRBV7-3
cdr3_nt: TGTGCCAGCAGCTTCCCGGGGACCGGGACGGCCTACAATGAGCAGTTCTTC
cdr3_aa: CASSFPGTGTAYNEQFF

j_call: TRBJ2-5
d_call: TRBD2
clone_size: many
v_call: TRBV6-2/TRBV6-3
cdr3_nt: TGTGCCAGCAGTTACTCGAGACTAGCGTTAAAGGAGACCCAGTACTTC
cdr3_aa: CASSYSRLALKETQYF

j_call: TRBJ2-3
d_call: TRBD2
clone_size: many
v_call: TRBV20-1
cdr3_nt: TGCAGTGCTAGAAGTTACCTAGCGGAGACCACAGATACGCAGTATTTT
cdr3_aa: CSARSYLAETTDTQYF

j_call: TRBJ1-2
d_call: -
clone_size: few
v_call: TRBV25-1
cdr3_nt: TGTGCCAGCACCCCGGACGGCACTCGCTACACCTTC
cdr3_aa: CASTPDGTRYTF

j_call: TRBJ2-7
d_call: -
clone_size: -
v_call: TRBV10-3
cdr3_nt: TGTGCCATCATGGGGGACTCCTACGAGCAGTACTTC
cdr3_aa: CAIMGDSYEQYF

j_call: TRBJ1-2
d_call: -
clone_size: many
v_call: TRBV7-9
cdr3_nt: TGTGCCAGCAGCTTGGGACTGTTCTATGGCTACACCTTC
cdr3_aa: CASSLGLFYGYTF

j_call: TRBJ2-3
d_call: TRBD1
clone_size: few
v_call: TRBV4-1
cdr3_nt: TGCGCCAGCAGCTTTAGGACAGGGGATACAGATACGCAGTATTTT
cdr3_aa: CASSFRTGDTDTQYF

j_call: TRBJ1-5
d_call: -
clone_size: -
v_call: TRBV7-2
cdr3_nt: TGTGCCAGCAGCTCGACACCGTCTACTTCAGGGATAACCCAGCCCCAGCATTTT
cdr3_aa: CASSSTPSTSGITQPQHF

j_call: TRBJ2-1
d_call: TRBD2
clone_size: many
v_call: TRBV6-6
cdr3_nt: TGTGCCAGCAGTGAATTTAGCGGGAGGGTCGTCAATGAGCAGTTCTTC
cdr3_aa: CASSEFSGRVVNEQFF

j_call: TRBJ2-3
d_call: TRBD2
clone_size: few
v_call: TRBV25-1
cdr3_nt: TGTGCCAGCAGTGTACCCCTAGCGGGAGCAGCAGATACGCAGTATTTT
cdr3_aa: CASSVPLAGAADTQYF

j_call: TRBJ1-1
d_call: -
clone_size: many
v_call: TRBV4-1
cdr3_nt: TGCGCCAGCAGCACAGTACCGAACACTGAAGCTTTCTTT
cdr3_aa: CASSTVPNTEAFF

j_call: TRBJ2-1
d_call: -
clone_size: few
v_call: TRBV28
cdr3_nt: TGTGCCAGCAGTTACACTAGCCCGCTATACAATGAGCAGTTCTTC
cdr3_aa: CASSYTSPLYNEQFF

j_call: TRBJ2-5
d_call: TRBD2
clone_size: many
v_call: TRBV7-2
cdr3_nt: TGTGCCAGCAGCACAAGGACTAGCAAAGAGACCCAGTACTTC
cdr3_aa: CASSTRTSKETQYF

j_call: TRBJ1-1
d_call: TRBD1
clone_size: many
v_call: TRBV29-1
cdr3_nt: TGCAGCGCTCAGACAGGGCCTGAAGCTTTCTTT
cdr3_aa: CSAQTGPEAFF

j_call: TRBJ2-7
d_call: TRBD1
clone_size: many
v_call: TRBV5-1
cdr3_nt: TGCGCCAGCCGACAGGGGGCGAATGAGCAGTACTTC
cdr3_aa: CASRQGANEQYF

j_call: TRBJ2-1
d_call: -
clone_size: many
v_call: TRBV10-3
cdr3_nt: TGTGCCATCAGTGAGGTAGCCCGCTCCTACAATGAGCAGTTCTTC
cdr3_aa: CAISEVARSYNEQFF

j_call: TRBJ1-1
d_call: -
clone_size: many
v_call: TRBV3-1
cdr3_nt: TGTGCCAGCAGCCAAACCACTGAAGCTTTCTTT
cdr3_aa: CASSQTTEAFF

j_call: TRBJ1-5
d_call: -
clone_size: many
v_call: TRBV20-1
cdr3_nt: TGCAGTGCCCTAACTGGACATCCCAACAATCAGCCCCAGCATTTT
cdr3_aa: CSALTGHPNNQPQHF

j_call: TRBJ2-1
d_call: TRBD2
clone_size: -
v_call: TRBV14
cdr3_nt: TGTGCCAGCAGCCAAGAATTAGCGGGCGCATATGAGCAGTTCTTC
cdr3_aa: CASSQELAGAYEQFF

j_call: TRBJ2-5
d_call: -
clone_size: many
v_call: TRBV12-3/TRBV12-4
cdr3_nt: TGTGCCAGCAGTTTGGCCAGCCCGACTGAGACCCAGTACTTC
cdr3_aa: CASSLASPTETQYF

j_call: TRBJ2-7
d_call: -
clone_size: -
v_call: TRBV28
cdr3_nt: TGTGCCAGCAGGGTCCAGCGGACTGCCTACGAGCAGTACTTC
cdr3_aa: CASRVQRTAYEQYF

j_call: TRBJ1-1
d_call: -
clone_size: few
v_call: TRBV11-1
cdr3_nt: TGTGCCAGCAGCTTAGCGGCGGGGAGGAACACTGAAGCTTTCTTT
cdr3_aa: CASSLAAGRNTEAFF

j_call: TRBJ1-1
d_call: -
clone_size: few
v_call: TRBV30
cdr3_nt: TGTGCCTGGAGCCGAACTGAGTCAGAAGCTTTCTTT
cdr3_aa: CAWSRTESEAFF